Shown below are 26 T cell receptor beta chains from a single sample sequenced in a study of blood T cell repertoires in COVID-19. Clones were sequenced by immunoSEQ multiplex PCR, and TCRdb holds only the in-frame ones, with some missing. The sample includes about 230,000 clones, 70% to 90% of them seen just once. The sample taken for sequencing was peripheral blood. The origin of the receptors is a middle-aged man with acute or convalescent COVID-19.

This sequence joins TRBV27 and TRBJ1-5; D perhaps matches TRBD1 (6 bases). Trimming left V 2 bases short and J 3 bases short, with 8 bases between. The V gene's germline CDR1 is MNHEY and CDR2 SMNVEV (reference sequence). The CDR3 sequence is 14 residues long. The CDR3 nucleotides are TGTGCCAGCAGTTTAACAGGGCCCAATCAGCCCCAGCATTTT. Amino acids: CASSLTGPNQPQHF.

The table lists this clone with a few counts. The CDR3 loop reads CASSRLAGGTYEQYF. DNA of the CDR3: TGTGCCAGCAGCCGACTAGCGGGGGGGACCTACGAGCAGTACTTC. This chain links TRBV5-6 with TRBJ2-7; TRBD2 agrees at 14 bases. The J segment lost 2 bases and the V segment lost 4 bases, leaving 2 bases of the junction unmatched. Germline V gives CDR1 SGHDT, CDR2 YYEEEE. The CDR3 is made up of 15 amino acids.

This sequence joins TRBV5-4 and TRBJ1-1; D ambiguous. The CDR3 runs 15 residues. V dropped 2 bases and J dropped 4 bases, with 15 bases sitting between them. In germline, CDR1 is SGHNT, CDR2 YYREEE (reference sequence). Here the CDR3 DNA reads TGTGCCAGCAGCTTTGAAAATCGAGGGTCCACTGAAGCTTTCTTT. It yields the protein CASSFENRGSTEAFF. Full variable domain (rest looked up from reference TRBV5-4 and TRBJ1-1): ETGVTQSPTHLIKTRGQQVTLRCSSQSGHNTVSWYQQALGQGPQFIFQYYREEENGRGNFPPRFSGLQFPNYSSELNVNALELDDSALYLCASSFENRGSTEAFFGQGTRLTVV.

The chain employs TRBV6-1 and TRBJ1-2; no reliable D call. Germline CDR1 is MNHNS and CDR2 is SASEGT. The CDR3 totals 14 residues. Trimming pared 2 bases from V and 0 bases from J, leaving 7 bases between. The CDR3 region is CASSEMATNYGYTF. Here the CDR3 DNA reads TGTGCCAGCAGTGAAATGGCAACTAACTATGGCTACACCTTC.

This CDR3 is CASSLWSESRSYEQYF. Here the CDR3 DNA reads TGTGCCAGCAGTTTATGGTCGGAGAGCCGCTCCTACGAGCAGTACTTC. This chain links TRBV28 with TRBJ2-7; no reliable D call. The CDR3 sequence is 16 residues long. Germline V lookup: CDR1 MDHEN, CDR2 SYDVKM. Between the trimmed V and J ends, which lost 0 bases and 0 bases, there was a span of 12 bases.

The V and J genes are TRBV19 and TRBJ1-4; D is perhaps TRBD1 (5 bases). Germline assignment: CDR1 LNHDA and CDR2 SQIVND (reference sequence). The CDR3 consists of 17 residues. V was clipped by 3 bases and J by 0 bases, with 14 bases between them. The DNA for the CDR3 is TGTGCCAGTAGTATTGGGACGGGAGTTTCAACTAATGAAAAACTGTTTTTT. It encodes CASSIGTGVSTNEKLFF.

The V and J genes are TRBV28 and TRBJ2-2; 7 bases align to TRBD1. Germline V gene sequence: CDR1 MDHEN, CDR2 SYDVKM. V shed 6 bases and J 3 bases; nucleotides not matched to a gene: 10. This CDR3 is built from 16 residues. DNA for the CDR3: TGTGCCAGCAGCCTCTCGACAGGGTTGGACACCGGGGAGCTGTTTTTT. It specifies CASSLSTGLDTGELFF. Full variable domain (rest looked up from reference TRBV28 and TRBJ2-2): DVKVTQSSRYLVKRTGEKVFLECVQDMDHENMFWYRQDPGLGLRLIYFSYDVKMKEKGDIPEGYSVSREKKERFSLILESASTNQTSMYLCASSLSTGLDTGELFFGEGSRLTVL.

The rearrangement joins TRBV10-2 to TRBJ1-2; D gene unclear. Per the germline V gene, CDR1 is WSHSY and CDR2 is SAAADI. The CDR3 spans 13 residues. Between the trimmed V and J ends, which lost 2 bases and 2 bases, there was a span of 6 bases. The CDR3 reads CASSETENYGYTF. CDR3 bases: TGCGCCAGCAGTGAGACAGAGAACTATGGCTACACCTTC.

The V call is TRBV27, the J call TRBJ1-6; unclear D gene. CDR3 size: 16 residues. Germline V gene lookup returns CDR1 MNHEY and CDR2 SMNVEV (reference sequence). Trimming pared 6 bases from V and 8 bases from J, leaving 20 bases between. The CDR3 sequence is CASSSKPGRQDSPLHF. The CDR3 region has the DNA TGTGCCAGCAGCAGCAAGCCCGGCAGACAAGATTCACCCCTCCACTTT.

This clone has just one count. The genes are TRBV7-3 and TRBJ2-2; D gene unclear. The CDR3 extends over 14 amino acids. Trimming removed 5 bases from V and 0 bases from J, with 7 bases in between. CDR1 and CDR2 (germline): SGHTA, FQGTGA. This chain's CDR3 is CASSGEPNTGELFF. The CDR3 nucleotides are TGTGCCAGCAGCGGTGAGCCGAACACCGGGGAGCTGTTTTTT.

This rearrangement joins TRBV5-6 to TRBJ2-3; TRBD2 agrees at 14 bases. Germline trimming cut 3 bases from V and 2 bases from J; bases unmatched to any gene: 8. The germline V gene encodes CDR1 SGHDT and CDR2 YYEEEE. The CDR3 has 18 residues. The CDR3 DNA sequence: TGTGCCAGCAGCTACCGGACTAGCGGGGGGCCCTTCACAGATACGCAGTATTTT. It translates to CASSYRTSGGPFTDTQYF.

V gene TRBV18 combines with J gene TRBJ1-2, with D uncertain. CDR1 KGHSH and CDR2 LQKENI come from the germline V gene. The ends were cut back, 3 bases at V and 2 bases at J, with 10 bases in the middle. The CDR3 has 14 residues. As DNA, the CDR3 is TGTGCCAGCTCACCCCCAGTCGGGAACTATGGCTACACCTTC. This sequence encodes CASSPPVGNYGYTF.

The rearrangement links TRBV5-5 to TRBJ1-5; 9 bases line up with TRBD1. V shed 4 bases, J shed 1 base, and the junction held 3 bases outside the gene matches. This CDR3 region has 15 residues. Germline V gene lookup returns CDR1 SGHKS and CDR2 YYEKEE (reference sequence). The CDR3 spells CASSHGTGSNQPQHF. The CDR3 DNA sequence: TGTGCCAGCAGCCACGGGACAGGGAGCAATCAGCCCCAGCATTTT.

This rearrangement joins TRBV19 to TRBJ2-2, with 8 nucleotides matching TRBD2. Germline values: CDR1 LNHDA, CDR2 SQIVND (reference sequence). This CDR3 has 15 residues. V lost 5 bases and J lost 6; bases outside the gene matches: 8. CDR3 residues: CASSVPSRGAGELFF. The CDR3 DNA follows: TGTGCCAGTAGTGTTCCGTCGCGGGGGGCCGGGGAGCTGTTTTTT.

The rearrangement joins TRBV29-1 to TRBJ1-1, with D possibly matching TRBD1 (5 bases). CDR1 and CDR2 (germline): SQVTM, ANQGSEA. The CDR3 has 13 residues. V was clipped by 7 bases and J by 6 bases, with 18 bases between them. The DNA for the CDR3 is TGCAGCGCAGTAACGGGGGTAATATCTGAAGCTTTCTTT. As protein: CSAVTGVISEAFF.

The chain employs TRBV18 and TRBJ2-5, with 10 bases fitting TRBD1. The CDR3 spans 16 residues. The trim removed 3 bases at V and 4 bases at J, leaving 8 bases unmatched. Germline CDR1 is KGHSH and CDR2 is LQKENI. The CDR3 bases are TGTGCCAGCTCACCCGGGACAGGGGTCTCTGGAGAGACCCAGTACTTC. Translation gives CASSPGTGVSGETQYF.

Here the CDR3 reads CASSLVSRTGALGGNQPQHF. For the CDR3, the DNA is TGTGCCAGCAGCTTAGTCTCCCGGACAGGGGCCCTTGGGGGCAATCAGCCCCAGCATTTT. The rearrangement joins TRBV7-8 to TRBJ1-5; 9 positions match TRBD1. Trimming removed 1 base from V and 2 bases from J; junction bases left unmatched: 15. This CDR3 region has 20 residues. The germline V gene encodes CDR1 SGHVS and CDR2 FQNEAQ.

This clone has just a few counts. The gene calls are TRBV11-2 and TRBJ2-7, with 8 bases aligning to TRBD2. With 1 base clipped from V and 3 bases from J, the junction kept 14 bases outside the gene matches. The length of the CDR3 is 18 residues. Germline loops: CDR1 SGHAT, CDR2 FQNNGV. The chain's CDR3 is CASSLGFGSGTRVYEQYF. DNA of the CDR3: TGTGCCAGCAGCTTAGGTTTTGGATCCGGGACTAGAGTCTACGAGCAGTACTTC.

The gene calls are TRBV10-1 and TRBJ1-1, with 7 nucleotides matching TRBD1. This CDR3 has 13 residues. Germline V gives CDR1 WNHNN, CDR2 SYGVQD (reference sequence). V lost 5 bases to trimming and J lost 4 bases; unmatched junction nucleotides: 4. DNA for the CDR3: TGCGCCAGCAGTCCAGGGGGTCGCACTGAAGCTTTCTTT. Translated, it gives CASSPGGRTEAFF.

This chain uses TRBV4-3 with TRBJ2-3; D might be TRBD1 (6 bases). In germline, CDR1 is LGHNA, CDR2 YSLEER. Trimming cost V 3 bases and J 2 bases, with 15 bases left between them. This CDR3 has 16 residues. This chain's CDR3 is CASSQDRRRTTDTQYF. The CDR3 bases are TGCGCCAGCAGCCAGGACAGACGTAGGACCACAGATACGCAGTATTTT.

The rearrangement links TRBV9 to TRBJ1-6; TRBD1 aligns across 7 bases. The CDR3 contains 17 residues. Germline V gene data show CDR1 as SGDLS and CDR2 as YYNGEE. Unmatched junction bases numbered 8, after V lost 3 bases and J lost 2 bases. The CDR3 DNA reads as TGTGCCAGCAGCGCAAGGGACAGTTGGCCCTATAATTCACCCCTCCACTTT. Its protein product is CASSARDSWPYNSPLHF. Combining the CDR3 with reference TRBV9 and TRBJ1-6 gives the whole variable domain DSGVTQTPKHLITATGQRVTLRCSPRSGDLSVYWYQQSLDQGLQFLIQYYNGEERAKGNILERFSAQQFPDLHSELNLSSLELGDSALYFCASSARDSWPYNSPLHFGNGTRLTVT.

V is TRBV11-2 and J is TRBJ1-1; no reliable D call. This CDR3 has 15 residues. V was cut by 2 bases and J by 1 base, with 11 bases left in between. CDR1 is SGHAT, CDR2 FQNNGV, per germline. This CDR3 is CASSLSAVTNTEAFF. For the CDR3, the DNA is TGTGCCAGCAGCTTATCGGCGGTGACGAACACTGAAGCTTTCTTT.

The genes are TRBV29-1 and TRBJ2-7, with D uncertain. This CDR3 contains 11 residues. Germline V gives CDR1 SQVTM, CDR2 ANQGSEA. V lost 6 bases and J lost 0, with 6 bases in between. The CDR3 region has the DNA TGCAGCGTGAGGTACTCCTACGAGCAGTACTTC. Translation: CSVRYSYEQYF.

The chain combines TRBV27 with TRBJ1-6, with D unresolved. Trimming pared 6 bases from V and 10 bases from J, leaving 16 bases between. Germline V CDR1 and CDR2: MNHEY, SMNVEV (reference sequence). CDR3 length: 14 residues. The CDR3 region is CASSSMAFVSPLHF. The CDR3 DNA reads TGTGCCAGCAGCTCGATGGCATTTGTCTCACCCCTCCACTTT.

The chain combines TRBV7-8 with TRBJ1-6; 9 bases map to TRBD1. CDR3 size: 14 residues. Trimming took 6 bases from V and 7 from J; bases not matched to a gene: 4. Germline CDR1 SGHVS, CDR2 FQNEAQ. The CDR3 nucleotides read TGTGCCAGCAGGTGGACAGGGGAAAATTCACCCCTCCACTTT. Translated, it gives CASRWTGENSPLHF.

J is TRBJ2-1 and V is TRBV9; TRBD2 matches 8 bases. The length of the CDR3 is 16 residues. J was trimmed by 5 bases and V by 0 bases; bases with no gene match: 7. The germline gives CDR1 SGDLS, CDR2 YYNGEE. The CDR3 reads CASSVGRGGLDNEQFF. The CDR3 coding sequence is TGTGCCAGCAGCGTAGGACGGGGGGGCCTAGACAATGAGCAGTTCTTC. Combining the CDR3 with reference TRBV9 and TRBJ2-1 gives the whole variable domain DSGVTQTPKHLITATGQRVTLRCSPRSGDLSVYWYQQSLDQGLQFLIQYYNGEERAKGNILERFSAQQFPDLHSELNLSSLELGDSALYFCASSVGRGGLDNEQFFGPGTRLTVL.